A single sample is the source of the 2 T cell receptor beta chains below, sequenced in a study of T cells in Graves' hyperthyroidism and ophthalmopathy. Using RNA transcripts as the source, TCR beta CDR3 regions were amplified. The HTBI set primed first-round TCR CDR3 RT-PCR. TCRdb used MiXCR to reprocess the multiplex PCR reads, holding one entry per CDR3 protein. The table shows around 760,000 distinct CDR3 sequences, with 30% to 40% occurring only once. Sequencing was done on a sample of blood. These receptors came from a woman aged 40 to 55 with Graves' hyperthyroidism.

Ten or more counts support this clonotype. The rearrangement joins TRBV7-2 to TRBJ1-3; D unresolved. The CDR3 has 16 amino acids. Germline V gene lookup returns CDR1 SGHTA and CDR2 FQGNSA. Trimming took 0 bases from V and 0 from J, leaving 9 bases between them. The CDR3 region is CASSLAEASSGNTIYF. Here the CDR3 DNA reads TGTGCCAGCAGCTTAGCGGAGGCTAGCTCTGGAAACACCATATATTTT.

Remarks on this clonotype: With a much larger clone just one base away, this may be a read error. The chain combines TRBV25-1 with TRBJ1-2, with 8 bases fitting TRBD1. The CDR3 is 14 residues long. Per germline, CDR1 MGHDK and CDR2 SYGVNS. In DNA form, the CDR3 reads TGTGCCAGCAGTTTACCGACAGGGGACTATGGCTACGCCTTC. It translates to CASSLPTGDYGYAF.